This entry lists 26 T cell receptor beta chains sequenced from one sample in a study of T cell repertoires in cytomegalovirus infection. MiXCR, run by TCRdb on the reads, gives a single entry per CDR3 protein. The sample gives around 140,000 distinct CDR3 sequences, roughly 32% of which show up once; roughly half is in the top ten. These receptors' antigens are unknown. The material sequenced was CD8+ T cells from cultured PBMCs, taken from culture after CMV antigen stimulation. The receptors were gathered from a human donor in good health (CMV status not recorded). Some clones in this sample may be carry-over from other donors' samples.

This clonotype came up many times. V gene TRBV10-2 combines with J gene TRBJ1-4, with D possibly TRBD1 on 5 matching bases. The CDR3 contains 15 residues. Germline V gene lookup returns CDR1 WSHSY and CDR2 SAAADI. Deletions cut 7 bases from V and 8 bases from J, with 20 bases between. CDR3 residues: CASKELGGAREKLFF. CDR3 sequence (DNA): TGCGCCAGCAAAGAATTGGGGGGAGCGAGGGAAAAACTGTTTTTT.

This clonotype was seen many times. V and J are TRBV15 and TRBJ1-4; 10 bases align to TRBD1. In germline, CDR1 is LNHNV, CDR2 YYDKDF (reference sequence). The CDR3 spans 15 residues. Trimming removed 5 bases from V and 7 bases from J; junction bases left unmatched: 7. CDR3 region: CATSGRTGGLEKLFF. As DNA, the CDR3 is TGTGCCACCAGCGGCCGGACAGGGGGACTTGAAAAACTGTTTTTT.

V usage is TRBV12-5 and J usage is TRBJ2-1, with D possibly TRBD1 on 8 matching bases. This CDR3 is 13 amino acids long. From germline, CDR1 is LGHNT and CDR2 FRNRAP. Trimming removed 8 bases at V and 10 bases at J, with 18 bases between. The CDR3: CASQGAGEGEQFF. Here the CDR3 DNA reads TGTGCTAGTCAGGGGGCGGGGGAAGGAGAGCAGTTCTTC.

This clonotype has a handful of counts. The chain uses TRBV12-3 or TRBV12-4 and TRBJ2-6; perhaps TRBD1 as D (6 bases). Trimming cost V 4 bases and J 9 bases, with 16 bases left between them. The CDR3 is made up of 15 amino acids. CDR3 nucleotide sequence: TGTGCCAGCAGTTCAGAACTGACAGGACACAACGTCCTGACTTTC. It is translated as CASSSELTGHNVLTF.

The V call is TRBV24-1, the J call TRBJ2-1; TRBD2 might be the D (7 bases). Germline values: CDR1 KGHDR, CDR2 SFDVKD. Trimming removed 4 bases from V and 2 bases from J, with 14 bases in between. The CDR3 length is 16 residues. The CDR3 DNA sequence: TGTGCCACCAGTGAGGGGAGCGGGGACACCTACAATGAGCAGTTCTTC. It specifies CATSEGSGDTYNEQFF.

This clonotype was counted once. An end of the junction differs from the germline gene, which may be a read error. The J gene is TRBJ1-5, the V gene TRBV28, with D unresolved. In germline, CDR1 is MDHEN, CDR2 SYDVKM. CDR3 length: 15 residues. CDR3 loop: CASSGLTGSNQHQQF. The CDR3, as DNA: TGTGCCAGCAGTGGATTGACCGGGAGCAATCAGCACCAGCAGTTT.

J is TRBJ2-3 and V is TRBV12-3 or TRBV12-4; 8 positions agree with TRBD2. J gave up 3 bases and V 7 bases, and 9 bases lay outside the gene matches. This CDR3 spans 15 amino acids. The CDR3 loop is CASTRGGGGTDTQYF. CDR3 in DNA: TGTGCCAGCACCCGGGGGGGCGGGGGTACAGATACGCAGTATTTT.

This clonotype has ten or more counts. The V and J genes are TRBV7-9 and TRBJ1-5, with a tentative D call TRBD1 (6 bases). Germline V gene sequence: CDR1 SEHNR, CDR2 FQNEAQ (reference sequence). The CDR3 contains 16 residues. Trimming removed 5 bases at V and 3 bases at J, with 17 bases between. The CDR3 here is CASSLVFGQNNQPQHF. CDR3 bases: TGTGCCAGCAGCCTAGTTTTTGGACAGAACAATCAGCCCCAGCATTTT. Filled out from reference TRBV7-9 and TRBJ1-5, the complete variable domain reads DTGVSQNPRHKITKRGQNVTFRCDPISEHNRLYWYRQTLGQGPEFLTYFQNEAQLEKSRLLSDRFSAERPKGSFSTLEIQRTEQGDSAMYLCASSLVFGQNNQPQHFGDGTRLSIL.

The sample holds a few counts of this clonotype. The V and J genes are TRBV7-2 and TRBJ1-1; D possibly corresponds to TRBD1 (5 bases). Germline V lookup: CDR1 SGHTA, CDR2 FQGNSA. V was pared by 3 bases and J by 4 bases, with 18 bases between. The CDR3 totals 16 residues. The CDR3 loop is CASSFRGGGGSTEAFF. DNA of the CDR3: TGTGCCAGCAGCTTTAGGGGAGGTGGAGGAAGCACTGAAGCTTTCTTT.

This clonotype was seen more than once but under ten times. The V call is TRBV7-9, the J call TRBJ1-1, with D maybe TRBD1 (6 bases). V was pared by 5 bases and J by 8 bases, with 12 bases between. The CDR3 is 12 residues long. Germline V gives CDR1 SEHNR, CDR2 FQNEAQ (reference sequence). This CDR3 reads CASSTRQAEAFF. The CDR3 nucleotides are TGTGCCAGCAGCACCAGACAGGCCGAAGCTTTCTTT. Complete variable domain (other parts from reference TRBV7-9 and TRBJ1-1): DTGVSQNPRHKITKRGQNVTFRCDPISEHNRLYWYRQTLGQGPEFLTYFQNEAQLEKSRLLSDRFSAERPKGSFSTLEIQRTEQGDSAMYLCASSTRQAEAFFGQGTRLTVV.

This clonotype was observed at least ten times. The rearrangement joins TRBV29-1 to TRBJ2-7; a possible D gene is TRBD1 (5 bases). V lost 1 base and J 3 bases, leaving 13 bases between the germline ends. This CDR3 has 14 residues. Germline CDR1 reads SQVTM; CDR2 reads ANQGSEA. CDR3 coding DNA: TGCAGCGTTGAAGGGGTTGACAGCCACTACGAGCAGTACTTC. It codes for CSVEGVDSHYEQYF.

This chain links TRBV6-1 with TRBJ2-5, with a weak D call TRBD1 (6 bases). CDR3 size: 12 residues. Trimming removed 7 bases at V and 4 bases at J, with 10 bases between. Germline V gene data show CDR1 as MNHNS and CDR2 as SASEGT. As DNA, the CDR3 is TGTGCCAGCACAGGGGTGGGAGAGACCCAGTACTTC. Protein: CASTGVGETQYF.

CDR3 sequence reads: CAIKSGSLGDEQYF. CDR3 DNA: TGTGCCATCAAGAGCGGGAGCCTGGGGGACGAGCAGTACTTC. The chain recombines TRBV10-3 with TRBJ2-7; 8 nucleotides align to TRBD2. This CDR3 is 14 amino acids long. V shed 7 bases and J 5 bases; nucleotides not matched to a gene: 10. Germline V gene lookup returns CDR1 ENHRY and CDR2 SYGVKD.

This clonotype has at least ten counts. In DNA form, the CDR3 reads TGTGCCAGCAGCTTAGCATGGTTATCTGGAAACACCATATATTTT. This sequence encodes CASSLAWLSGNTIYF. The rearrangement links TRBV11-2 to TRBJ1-3; the D is unclear. Germline values: CDR1 SGHAT, CDR2 FQNNGV. The ends were cut back, 1 base at V and 1 base at J, with 8 bases in the middle. The CDR3 has 15 amino acids.

V gene TRBV20-1 combines with J gene TRBJ2-3, with 9 bases aligning to TRBD1. This CDR3 is built from 15 residues. CDR1 DFQATT and CDR2 SNEGSKA come from the germline V gene (reference sequence). V gave up 0 bases and J gave up 3 bases; unmatched junction bases: 4. This CDR3 reads CSARDLGQGTDTQYF. Written as DNA, the CDR3 is TGCAGTGCTAGAGATTTGGGACAGGGTACAGATACGCAGTATTTT.

This clonotype was seen many times. The chain has TRBV27 and TRBJ2-2; D may be TRBD1 (6 bases). Germline V gene sequence: CDR1 MNHEY, CDR2 SMNVEV (reference sequence). The V end lost 5 bases, the J end lost 0 bases, and 16 bases lay between the germline ends. The CDR3 sequence is 17 residues long. The CDR3 loop reads CASSPDQTGANTGELFF. CDR3 DNA: TGTGCCAGCAGTCCCGATCAGACAGGCGCGAACACCGGGGAGCTGTTTTTT.

The chain is built from TRBV2 and TRBJ2-5, with D uncertain. Germline CDR1 and CDR2: SNHLY and FYNNEI. This CDR3 is 13 amino acids long. The ends were cut back, 2 bases at V and 1 base at J, with 5 bases in the middle. Written as DNA, the CDR3 is TGTGCCAGCAGTGAATACCTCCAAGAGACCCAGTACTTC. It translates to CASSEYLQETQYF.

The genes are TRBV7-2 and TRBJ2-7; 9 bases line up with TRBD2. Germline CDR1 reads SGHTA; CDR2 reads FQGNSA. The V gene end was trimmed by 3 bases and the J gene end by 2 bases; junction bases not matched to a gene: 5. This CDR3 is 15 amino acids long. The CDR3 region is CASSFLAGDPYEQYF. CDR3 nucleotides: TGTGCCAGCAGCTTCTTAGCGGGGGACCCCTACGAGCAGTACTTC.

This clonotype has a handful of counts. The DNA for the CDR3 is TGCGCCAGCAGCCCCAAGGGATACGAGCAGTACTTC. Protein sequence: CASSPKGYEQYF. This chain uses TRBV4-1 with TRBJ2-7, with D hard to call. V shed 4 bases and J shed 4 bases, with 8 bases lying between them. The germline V gene encodes CDR1 MGHRA and CDR2 YSYEKL. The CDR3 spans 12 residues.

This clonotype showed up many times. One junction end does not reproduce the germline sequence, and a read error may be involved. The CDR3, as DNA: TGTGCCAGCAGTTTAGGGTCCTACGAGCAGTACTTC. Encoded protein: CASSLGSYEQYF. The V gene is TRBV7-9, the J gene TRBJ2-7; no firm D call. CDR3 size: 12 residues. Germline CDR1 is SEHNR and CDR2 is FQNEAQ (reference sequence).

The gene calls are TRBV6-2 or TRBV6-3 and TRBJ2-1, with TRBD2 as a possible D gene (6 bases). CDR3 size: 16 residues. From germline, CDR1 is MNHEY and CDR2 SVGEGT. Trimming took 0 bases from V and 5 from J, leaving 14 bases between them. The CDR3 DNA reads TGTGCCAGCAGTTACTCGTTTCTAGCGCTTGACAATGAGCAGTTCTTC. Protein product: CASSYSFLALDNEQFF.

V gene TRBV7-8 combines with J gene TRBJ2-7; 9 positions agree with TRBD1. Germline CDR1 reads SGHVS; CDR2 reads FQNEAQ. The CDR3 runs to 14 residues. V gave up 4 bases and J gave up 5 bases; unmatched junction bases: 6. CDR3 protein: CASSSGTGSNEQYF. In DNA, the CDR3 is TGTGCCAGCAGCTCTGGGACAGGGTCAAACGAGCAGTACTTC.

The chain uses TRBV6-2 or TRBV6-3 and TRBJ2-3, with D tentatively TRBD1 or TRBD2 (5 bases each). CDR3 size: 14 residues. The V end lost 5 bases, the J end lost 5 bases, and 14 bases lay between the germline ends. Germline assignment: CDR1 MNHEY and CDR2 SVGEGT. CDR3 residues: CASSEGRLGDTQYF. The CDR3 DNA is TGTGCCAGCAGTGAGGGACGGCTGGGAGATACGCAGTATTTT.

J is TRBJ1-5 and V is TRBV7-8; 8 bases align to TRBD1. Germline V gene lookup returns CDR1 SGHVS and CDR2 FQNEAQ. The J segment lost 9 bases and the V segment lost 2 bases, leaving 6 bases of the junction unmatched. CDR3 length equals 14 residues. Here the CDR3 reads CASSLSTGDWPQHF. The CDR3 DNA follows: TGTGCCAGCAGCTTATCGACAGGGGATTGGCCCCAGCATTTT.

This clonotype was seen a few times. This chain connects TRBV10-3 to TRBJ1-1; D is ambiguous. The V gene lost 3 bases and the J gene lost 5 bases, with 7 bases spanning the gap. The length of the CDR3 is 12 residues. CDR1 ENHRY and CDR2 SYGVKD come from the germline V gene. CDR3 coding DNA: TGTGCCATCAGTGATCAAGGGACTGAAGCTTTCTTT. As protein: CAISDQGTEAFF.

This chain connects TRBV28 to TRBJ1-3; unclear D gene. V dropped 2 bases and J dropped 0 bases, with 11 bases sitting between them. The CDR3 loop spans 16 amino acids. Germline V gene lookup returns CDR1 MDHEN and CDR2 SYDVKM. The CDR3 coding sequence is TGTGCCAGCAGTTTAGGCCACATGAGCTCTGGAAACACCATATATTTT. Protein product: CASSLGHMSSGNTIYF.